Below are 21 T cell receptor beta chains sequenced from a single sample in a study of response to subunit inactivated influenza vaccine. TCRdb redid the calling of the RT-PCR reads with MiXCR, one entry per CDR3 protein. In the table there are hundreds of thousands of distinct CDR3 sequences, approximately 7.1% of which are singletons. Source: PBMCs from blood, taken around 25 months after vaccination. The source of these receptors is a man between 50 and 69 years old who received an inactivated influenza vaccine.

The V and J genes are TRBV19 and TRBJ1-5; perhaps TRBD1 as D (6 bases). V was trimmed by 6 bases and J by 0 bases, leaving 12 bases between them. The CDR3 is 15 residues long. Germline assignment: CDR1 LNHDA and CDR2 SQIVND (reference sequence). The CDR3 loop is CASRDDRYSNQPQHF. CDR3 in DNA: TGTGCCAGTAGGGACGACAGGTATAGCAATCAGCCCCAGCATTTT.

The sample holds many counts of this clonotype. This chain uses TRBV7-2 with TRBJ2-1; possibly TRBD2 for D (5 bases). The CDR3 covers 17 residues. V lost 4 bases, J lost 4 bases, and 20 bases lay in between. CDR1 is SGHTA, CDR2 FQGNSA, per germline. This CDR3 is CASSSVGLTSGYNEQFF. CDR3 DNA: TGTGCCAGCAGCTCTGTCGGACTCACTAGTGGTTACAATGAGCAGTTCTTC.

There are a few counts of this clonotype. V usage is TRBV7-2 and J usage is TRBJ2-3; D call uncertain. From germline, CDR1 is SGHTA and CDR2 FQGNSA. This CDR3 contains 16 residues. V shed 2 bases and J shed 4 bases, with 16 bases lying between them. The CDR3 DNA sequence: TGTGCCAGCAGCTTAAGATCGTCGGGCGCGGCAGATACGCAGTATTTT. Its translation: CASSLRSSGAADTQYF. Complete variable domain (other parts from reference TRBV7-2 and TRBJ2-3): GAGVSQSPSNKVTEKGKDVELRCDPISGHTALYWYRQSLGQGLEFLIYFQGNSAPDKSGLPSDRFSAERTGGSVSTLTIQRTQQEDSAVYLCASSLRSSGAADTQYFGPGTRLTVL.

The chain carries TRBV7-9 and TRBJ2-2; unclear D gene. This CDR3 region has 16 residues. The V gene lost 5 bases and the J gene lost 2 bases, with 15 bases spanning the gap. Germline V lookup: CDR1 SEHNR, CDR2 FQNEAQ (reference sequence). CDR3 region: CASSLPRTLNTGELFF. CDR3 coding DNA: TGTGCCAGCAGCCTCCCCCGGACGTTAAACACCGGGGAGCTGTTTTTT. The complete variable domain, with remaining parts taken from reference TRBV7-9 and TRBJ2-2, reads DTGVSQNPRHKITKRGQNVTFRCDPISEHNRLYWYRQTLGQGPEFLTYFQNEAQLEKSRLLSDRFSAERPKGSFSTLEIQRTEQGDSAMYLCASSLPRTLNTGELFFGEGSRLTVL.

The CDR3 bases are TGTGCCAGCAGTTACTCTCCCACGGCAGCCAGGTACCAAGAGACCCAGTACTTC. This codes for CASSYSPTAARYQETQYF. The chain couples TRBV6-5 to TRBJ2-5; D remains ambiguous. V was trimmed by 0 bases and J by 0 bases, leaving 17 bases between them. Germline CDR1 MNHEY, CDR2 SVGAGI. This CDR3 has 18 residues.

For this clonotype: A much larger clone differs by one base, so this may be a read error. The rearrangement uses TRBV12-3 or TRBV12-4 and TRBJ1-1, with D perhaps matching TRBD1 (6 bases). V lost 6 bases and J lost 9, with 20 bases in between. The CDR3 covers 14 residues. CDR3 loop: CASSLGLGAAKAFF. CDR3 coding DNA: TGTGCCAGCAGCCTCGGCCTGGGGGCTGCTAAAGCTTTCTTT.

This clonotype has a count of ten or more. This chain connects TRBV4-1 to TRBJ1-5; D perhaps matches TRBD1 (5 bases). V shed 4 bases and J shed 0 bases, with 16 bases lying between them. The V gene's germline CDR1 is MGHRA and CDR2 YSYEKL. The CDR3 is 17 amino acids. The CDR3 protein is CASSLGPRGSSNQPQHF. The CDR3 nucleotides are TGCGCCAGCAGCCTCGGCCCCCGGGGGAGTAGCAATCAGCCCCAGCATTTT.

J is TRBJ2-5 and V is TRBV7-8; 10 bases line up with TRBD2. V was clipped by 5 bases and J by 5 bases; unmatched bases: 11. This CDR3 is built from 16 residues. The germline V gene encodes CDR1 SGHVS and CDR2 FQNEAQ. CDR3 sequence: CASSPLAGVAGETQYF. As DNA, the CDR3 is TGTGCCAGCAGCCCCCTAGCGGGAGTGGCTGGTGAGACCCAGTACTTC.

This clonotype was seen at least ten times. The CDR3 here is CASSPSLNTEAFF. The CDR3 coding sequence is TGTGCCAGCAGCCCCTCTTTGAACACTGAAGCTTTCTTT. This rearrangement joins TRBV7-9 to TRBJ1-1; no definite D call. This CDR3 spans 13 amino acids. Trimming cost V 5 bases and J 0 bases, with 7 bases left between them. Germline V CDR1 and CDR2: SEHNR, FQNEAQ (reference sequence).

This clonotype came up many times. The chain recombines TRBV5-5 with TRBJ2-3; no definite D call. The CDR3 runs 15 residues. Germline V gene sequence: CDR1 SGHKS, CDR2 YYEKEE (reference sequence). Trimming took off 0 bases at V and 0 bases at J, with 8 bases between the two ends. CDR3 protein: CASSLALDSTDTQYF. The CDR3, as DNA: TGTGCCAGCAGCTTGGCCTTGGACAGCACAGATACGCAGTATTTT.

This clonotype appeared a few times. The chain joins TRBV2 to TRBJ2-5; D gene unclear. There are 13 residues in the CDR3. Germline V CDR1 and CDR2: SNHLY, FYNNEI. The V end was cut by 4 bases, the J end by 2 bases, with 8 bases between. CDR3 nucleotide sequence: TGTGCCAGCAGTGTTTTCGAACAAGAGACCCAGTACTTC. Its protein product is CASSVFEQETQYF. Looking up the rest from reference TRBV2 and TRBJ2-5 gives the full variable domain: EPEVTQTPSHQVTQMGQEVILRCVPISNHLYFYWYRQILGQKVEFLVSFYNNEISEKSEIFDDQFSVERPDGSNFTLKIRSTKLEDSAMYFCASSVFEQETQYFGPGTRLLVL.

The gene calls are TRBV6-1 and TRBJ1-2; D possibly corresponds to TRBD1 (5 bases). Per the germline V gene, CDR1 is MNHNS and CDR2 is SASEGT. Trimming removed 7 bases at V and 8 bases at J, with 20 bases between. This CDR3 has 14 residues. CDR3 residues: CASIETVTLNGYTF. Written as DNA, the CDR3 is TGTGCCAGCATCGAGACAGTGACCTTGAACGGCTACACCTTC.

This clonotype was seen at least ten times. The rearrangement uses TRBV27 and TRBJ2-1; D unclear. V lost 0 bases and J lost 4, with 4 bases in between. Germline CDR1 reads MNHEY; CDR2 reads SMNVEV (reference sequence). This CDR3 region has 13 residues. DNA of the CDR3: TGTGCCAGCAGTTTATCCCTGTACAATGAGCAGTTCTTC. It translates to CASSLSLYNEQFF.

The chain couples TRBV18 to TRBJ1-5; D may be TRBD1 (6 bases). CDR3 size: 14 residues. The V end was cut by 2 bases, the J end by 5 bases, with 10 bases between. CDR1 and CDR2 (germline): KGHSH, LQKENI. CDR3 sequence (DNA): TGTGCCAGCTCACCAGGGGGCAGGCATCAGCCCCAGCATTTT. As protein: CASSPGGRHQPQHF.

With respect to this clonotype: A read error may explain this, as a much larger clone is one base away. DNA for the CDR3: TGTGCCACCAGCAGTGACACGCAAGAGACCCAGTACTTC. Translating it yields CATSSDTQETQYF. The gene calls are TRBV15 and TRBJ2-5; D uncertain. V was clipped by 3 bases and J by 2 bases, with 7 bases between them. In germline, CDR1 is LNHNV, CDR2 YYDKDF (reference sequence). This CDR3 has 13 residues.

This clonotype was observed a few times. The chain combines TRBV19 with TRBJ2-3; 9 bases are a match to TRBD1. V was pared by 5 bases and J by 4 bases, with 10 bases of the junction left unmatched. This CDR3 spans 16 amino acids. Germline values: CDR1 LNHDA, CDR2 SQIVND (reference sequence). The CDR3 loop is CASSLPGTGSADTQYF. Written as DNA, the CDR3 is TGTGCCAGTAGTCTGCCGGGGACAGGGAGCGCAGATACGCAGTATTTT.

The sample holds a few counts of this clonotype. V gene TRBV10-3 combines with J gene TRBJ2-1; D is tentatively TRBD1 or TRBD2 (5 bases each). V shed 3 bases and J shed 2 bases, with 11 bases lying between them. The CDR3 spans 15 residues. Germline lookup yields CDR1 ENHRY and CDR2 SYGVKD. This CDR3 reads CAISEGVGAYNEQFF. In nucleotides, the CDR3 is TGTGCCATCAGTGAAGGGGTGGGGGCCTACAATGAGCAGTTCTTC.

This clonotype was found a few times. The chain is built from TRBV5-1 and TRBJ2-6, with D perhaps matching TRBD1 (5 bases). Germline V gene sequence: CDR1 SGHRS, CDR2 YFSETQ. CDR3 length equals 16 residues. V gave up 2 bases and J gave up 2 bases, with 11 bases separating them. The CDR3 DNA reads as TGCGCCAGCAGCTTTTCATCAGGGACTGGGGCCAACGTCCTGACTTTC. The encoded protein is CASSFSSGTGANVLTF.

The chain combines TRBV29-1 with TRBJ2-3; maybe TRBD1 (5 bases). With 3 bases removed from V and 1 base from J, the gap between germline ends came to 14 bases. Germline V CDR1 and CDR2: SQVTM, ANQGSEA. There are 15 residues in the CDR3. The CDR3 spells CSVEGIRGRTDTQYF. The CDR3 DNA sequence: TGCAGCGTTGAGGGGATAAGGGGCCGCACAGATACGCAGTATTTT.

This rearrangement joins TRBV4-3 to TRBJ1-5; unclear D gene. The germline CDR1 and CDR2 sequences are LGHNA and YSLEER. V lost 3 bases and J lost 6, with 9 bases in between. The CDR3 runs to 13 residues. The CDR3 DNA is TGCGCCAGCAGCCAGGCCCAAGCTCAGCCCCAGCATTTT. Protein sequence: CASSQAQAQPQHF.

This clonotype was seen a few times. The DNA of the CDR3 is TGTGCCAGCAGCTTGGCTGGAGGAACAGGACGCTACGAGCAGTACTTC. It specifies CASSLAGGTGRYEQYF. The chain couples TRBV5-4 to TRBJ2-7; D is possibly TRBD1 or TRBD2 (5 bases each). V was trimmed by 0 bases and J by 3 bases, leaving 16 bases between them. The CDR3 covers 16 residues. Germline V gene lookup returns CDR1 SGHNT and CDR2 YYREEE (reference sequence).